This T cell receptor (beta chain) originates from a study of blood T cells in healthy people across ages. This clonotype was seen just once. The antigen is not known. A read error may produce the germline difference seen at one junction end. Broader study findings: Strong correlation existed between TCR beta diversity and naive T cell percentage.

The second PCR ran roughly 7 to 11 cycles with a sample-barcoded 5' primer and J-beta primers. TCRdb reprocessed the 5' RACE reads with MiXCR, giving one entry per CDR3 protein. The sample consists of hundreds of thousands of distinct CDR3 sequences, just over 55% of them appearing once. The CDR3 is 15 amino acids. Germline CDR1 is SGHRS and CDR2 is YFSETQ. Every donor contributed roughly 11 milliliters of peripheral blood by blood draw. The clonotype was recovered from a middle-aged man in good health. V is TRBV5-1 and J is TRBJ2-3, with D perhaps TRBD1 (5 bases). The material sequenced was blood. The CDR3 region is CASSRDSISTGTQYF. As DNA, the CDR3 is TGCGCCAGCAGCCGTGATAGTATTAGCACAGGTACGCAGTATTTT.